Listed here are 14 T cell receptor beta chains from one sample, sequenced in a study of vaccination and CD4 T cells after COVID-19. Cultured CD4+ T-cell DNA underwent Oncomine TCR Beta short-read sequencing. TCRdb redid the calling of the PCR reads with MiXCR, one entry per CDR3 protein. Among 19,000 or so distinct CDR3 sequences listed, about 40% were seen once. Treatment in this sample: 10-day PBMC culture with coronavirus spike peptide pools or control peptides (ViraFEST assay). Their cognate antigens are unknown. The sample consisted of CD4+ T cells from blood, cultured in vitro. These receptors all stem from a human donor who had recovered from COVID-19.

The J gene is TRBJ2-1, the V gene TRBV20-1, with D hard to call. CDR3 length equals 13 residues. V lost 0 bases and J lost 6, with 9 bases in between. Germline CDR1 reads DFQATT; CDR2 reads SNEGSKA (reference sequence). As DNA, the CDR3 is TGCAGTGCTAGAGATCGTCTTCCCAATGAGCAGTTCTTC. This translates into CSARDRLPNEQFF.

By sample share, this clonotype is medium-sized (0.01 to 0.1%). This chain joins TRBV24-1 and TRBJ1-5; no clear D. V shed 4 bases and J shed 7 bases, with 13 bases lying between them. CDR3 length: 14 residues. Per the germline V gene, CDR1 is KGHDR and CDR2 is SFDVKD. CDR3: CATSDSLRSQPQHF. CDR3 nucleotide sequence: TGTGCCACCAGTGACTCACTAAGGAGCCAGCCCCAGCATTTT.

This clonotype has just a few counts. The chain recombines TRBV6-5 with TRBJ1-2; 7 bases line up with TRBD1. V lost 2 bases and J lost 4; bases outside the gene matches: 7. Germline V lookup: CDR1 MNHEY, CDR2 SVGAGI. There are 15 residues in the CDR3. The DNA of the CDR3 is TGTGCCAGCAGTTACCCCAGACAGGGTACCTATGGCTACACCTTC. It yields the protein CASSYPRQGTYGYTF.

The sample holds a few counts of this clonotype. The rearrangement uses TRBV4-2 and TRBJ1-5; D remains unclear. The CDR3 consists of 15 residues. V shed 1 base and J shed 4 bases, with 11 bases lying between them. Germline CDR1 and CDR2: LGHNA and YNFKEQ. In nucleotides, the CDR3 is TGTGCCAGCAGCCAAGGGGAACGGTTAAATCAGCCCCAGCATTTT. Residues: CASSQGERLNQPQHF.

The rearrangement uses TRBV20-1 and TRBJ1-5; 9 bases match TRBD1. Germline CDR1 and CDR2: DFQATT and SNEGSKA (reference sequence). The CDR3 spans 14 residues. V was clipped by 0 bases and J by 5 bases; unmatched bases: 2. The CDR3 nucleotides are TGCAGTGCTAGAGAGACAGGGGGGGATCAGCCCCAGCATTTT. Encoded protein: CSARETGGDQPQHF.

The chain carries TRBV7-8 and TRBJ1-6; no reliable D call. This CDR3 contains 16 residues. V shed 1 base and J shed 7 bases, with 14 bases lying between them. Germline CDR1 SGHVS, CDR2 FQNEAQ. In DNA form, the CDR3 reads TGTGCCAGCAGCTTAGTGGCCGCCTTCCAAAATTCACCCCTCCACTTT. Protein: CASSLVAAFQNSPLHF.

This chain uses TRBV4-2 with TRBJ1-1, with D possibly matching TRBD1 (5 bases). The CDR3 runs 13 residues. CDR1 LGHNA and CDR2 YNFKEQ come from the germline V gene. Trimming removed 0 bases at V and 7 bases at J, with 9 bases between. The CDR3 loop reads CASSQERRDEAFF. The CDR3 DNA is TGTGCCAGCAGCCAAGAACGCAGGGATGAAGCTTTCTTT.

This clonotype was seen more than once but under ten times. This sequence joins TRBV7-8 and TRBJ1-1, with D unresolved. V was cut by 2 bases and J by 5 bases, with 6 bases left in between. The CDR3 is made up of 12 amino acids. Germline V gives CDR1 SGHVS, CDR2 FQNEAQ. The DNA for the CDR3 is TGTGCCAGCAGCTTAATCTCTACTGAAGCTTTCTTT. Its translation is CASSLISTEAFF.

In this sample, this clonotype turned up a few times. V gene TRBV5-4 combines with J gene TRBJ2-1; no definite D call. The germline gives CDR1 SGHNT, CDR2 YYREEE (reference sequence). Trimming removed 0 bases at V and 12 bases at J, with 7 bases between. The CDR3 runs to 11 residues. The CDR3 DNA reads TGTGCCAGCAGCTTGGAGAGCGTGCAGTTCTTC. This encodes CASSLESVQFF. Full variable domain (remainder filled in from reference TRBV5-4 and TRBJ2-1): ETGVTQSPTHLIKTRGQQVTLRCSSQSGHNTVSWYQQALGQGPQFIFQYYREEENGRGNFPPRFSGLQFPNYSSELNVNALELDDSALYLCASSLESVQFFGPGTRLTVL.

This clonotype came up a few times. The CDR3: CSATPTTRGINYGYTF. The CDR3, as DNA: TGCAGTGCGACGCCGACTACCAGGGGCATAAACTATGGCTACACCTTC. V usage is TRBV20-1 and J usage is TRBJ1-2, with D possibly TRBD1 on 6 matching bases. There are 16 residues in the CDR3. Germline V lookup: CDR1 DFQATT, CDR2 SNEGSKA (reference sequence). V was clipped by 6 bases and J by 2 bases, with 22 bases between them.

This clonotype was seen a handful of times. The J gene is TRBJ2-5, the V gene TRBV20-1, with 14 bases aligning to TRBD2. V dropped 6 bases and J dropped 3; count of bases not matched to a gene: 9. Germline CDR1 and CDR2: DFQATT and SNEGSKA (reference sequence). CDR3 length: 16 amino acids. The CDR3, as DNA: TGCAGTGCGACCCCGGGACTAGCGGGAGTAGAAGAGACCCAGTACTTC. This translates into CSATPGLAGVEETQYF.

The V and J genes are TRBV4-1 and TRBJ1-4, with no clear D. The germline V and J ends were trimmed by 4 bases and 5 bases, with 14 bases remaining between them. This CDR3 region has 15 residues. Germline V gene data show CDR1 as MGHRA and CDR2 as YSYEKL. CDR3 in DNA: TGCGCCAGCAGCCCCGGTTCAGGACGAAATGAAAAACTGTTTTTT. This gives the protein CASSPGSGRNEKLFF.

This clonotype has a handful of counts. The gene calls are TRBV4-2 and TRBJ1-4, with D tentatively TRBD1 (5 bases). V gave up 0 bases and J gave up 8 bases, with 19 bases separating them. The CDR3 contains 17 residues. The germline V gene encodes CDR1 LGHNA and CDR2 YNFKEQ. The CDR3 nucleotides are TGTGCCAGCAGCCAAGAGGTGGGGCAGGGCGGTGAGGAAAAACTGTTTTTT. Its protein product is CASSQEVGQGGEEKLFF.

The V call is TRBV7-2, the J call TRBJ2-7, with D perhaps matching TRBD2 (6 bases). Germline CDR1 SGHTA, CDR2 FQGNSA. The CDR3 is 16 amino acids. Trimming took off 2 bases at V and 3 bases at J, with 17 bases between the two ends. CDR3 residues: CASSLRASAKDYEQYF. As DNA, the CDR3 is TGTGCCAGCAGCTTACGCGCTAGCGCGAAGGACTACGAGCAGTACTTC.